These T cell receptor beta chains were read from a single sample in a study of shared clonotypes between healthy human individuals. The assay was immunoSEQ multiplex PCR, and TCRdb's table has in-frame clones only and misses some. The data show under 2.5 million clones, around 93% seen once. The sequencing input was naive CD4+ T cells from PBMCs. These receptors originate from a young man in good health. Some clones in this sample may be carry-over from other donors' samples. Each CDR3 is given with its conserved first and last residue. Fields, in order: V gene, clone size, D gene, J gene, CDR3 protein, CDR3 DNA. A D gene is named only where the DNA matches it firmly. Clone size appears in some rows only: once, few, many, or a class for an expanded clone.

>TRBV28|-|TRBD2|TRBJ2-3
CASSYDGRDYPSDTQYF
TGTGCCAGCAGTTACGATGGGAGGGATTATCCCTCAGATACGCAGTATTTT
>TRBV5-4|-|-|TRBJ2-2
CASSSPDSLMTGELFF
TGTGCCAGCAGCTCCCCCGACAGCCTTATGACCGGGGAGCTGTTTTTT
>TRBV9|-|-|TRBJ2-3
CASSVKGIHTDTQYF
TGTGCCAGCAGCGTAAAGGGGATCCACACAGATACGCAGTATTTT
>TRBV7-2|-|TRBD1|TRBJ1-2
CASSPRQGSGYGYTF
TGTGCCAGCAGCCCCAGACAGGGGAGTGGCTATGGCTACACCTTC
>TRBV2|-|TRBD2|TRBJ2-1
CASSGTSDNEQFF
TGTGCCAGCAGTGGGACTAGCGACAATGAGCAGTTCTTC
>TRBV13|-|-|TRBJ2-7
CASRRDSHEQYF
TGTGCCAGCAGGCGGGACTCCCACGAGCAGTACTTC
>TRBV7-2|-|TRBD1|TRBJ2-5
CASSFAGGEETQYF
TGTGCCAGCAGCTTCGCAGGGGGCGAAGAGACCCAGTACTTC
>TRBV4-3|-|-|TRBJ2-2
CASSARAILDTGELFF
TGCGCCAGCAGCGCCCGGGCTATATTGGACACCGGGGAGCTGTTTTTT
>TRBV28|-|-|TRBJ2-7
CASSRRIDYEQYF
TGTGCCAGCAGTCGACGGATAGACTACGAGCAGTACTTC
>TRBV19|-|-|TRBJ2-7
CASSIVHVGENYEQYF
TGTGCCAGTAGTATTGTGCATGTGGGGGAAAACTACGAGCAGTACTTC
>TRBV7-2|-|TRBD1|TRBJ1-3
CASSLVGGGSFGNTIYF
TGTGCCAGCAGCTTAGTAGGAGGGGGCAGCTTTGGAAACACCATATATTTT
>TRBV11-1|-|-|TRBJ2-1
CASSPSLGNGEQFF
TGTGCCAGCAGCCCCTCCTTAGGAAACGGTGAGCAGTTCTTC
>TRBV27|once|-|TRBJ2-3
CASSGPFPDTQYF
TGTGCCAGCAGTGGCCCGTTCCCAGATACGCAGTATTTT
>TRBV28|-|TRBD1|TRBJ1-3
CASSGSKGARGNTIYF
TGTGCCAGCAGTGGAAGTAAGGGGGCGCGAGGAAACACCATATATTTT
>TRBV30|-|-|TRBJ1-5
CAWQRAGTNQPQHF
TGTGCCTGGCAAAGGGCCGGGACCAATCAGCCCCAGCATTTT
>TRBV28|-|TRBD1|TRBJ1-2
CASSLTSGQGSYGYTF
TGTGCCAGCAGTTTGACCTCGGGACAGGGGAGCTATGGCTACACCTTC